This T cell receptor beta chain derives from a study of T cell repertoires in cytomegalovirus infection. At the level of the study: HLA-B-restricted CMV epitopes that are well studied, plus recently identified HLA-C-restricted ones, were used by the study. Indications came from public TCR beta signatures; they pointed to CMV infection and to a matching HLA type.

Using its own MiXCR run on the reads, TCRdb lists one record per CDR3 protein. The repertoire holds 380,000 or so distinct CDR3 sequences, just under 35% seen once, with about 13% in the top ten. Notes on the study in general: The response measured ex vivo was dominated by TCR beta clonotypes (HLA-C-restricted and CMV-specific). Cumulative public TCR beta family frequency identified CMV carriers with the relevant HLA.

Concerning this clonotype itself: Antigen specificity is unknown.

Trimming left V 4 bases short and J 5 bases short, with 15 bases between. The CDR3 consists of 14 residues. Looked up from germline, CDR1 is SGHKS and CDR2 is YYEKEE (reference sequence). The sequencing used cultured PBMCs, collected from culture after CMV antigen stimulation. V usage is TRBV5-5 and J usage is TRBJ1-2, with a weak D call TRBD1 (6 bases). The sequence was obtained from a human donor in good health (CMV status not recorded). Some clones in this sample may be carry-over from other donors' samples. The DNA for the CDR3 is TGTGCCAGCAGCACCGGACAGCTCACGTATGGCTACACCTTC. Translation: CASSTGQLTYGYTF.